The TCR beta chain under discussion was sequenced for a study of blood T cells in healthy people across ages (dated by TCRdb to about 2015). With regard to the full study: Template switching captured roughly one uniquely barcoded TCR beta cDNA molecule per two T cells in model experiments. Using the same blood draw, the study looked at two additional independent replicas of 1 million unique cDNA reads for two donors, one aged 18 to 30 and the other aged 80 or older. Donors were grouped into four age groups: young (average about 15 years), middle-aged (less than 40), aged (roughly 67) and long-lived (approximately 82). To track age-related changes in TCR beta repertoire diversity, the study relied on deep sequencing normalized with unique cDNA molecular identifiers. Donors of different ages were randomly distributed across sequencing lanes to avoid experimental bias. Paper-wide results and their limitations: As age increased, observed TCR beta diversity per million T cells dropped in a roughly linear way, and a significant reduction was already evident by age 40. Bulk unsorted PBMC profiling prevented conclusive comparison of naive and antigen-experienced compartments. There was a strong correlation between observed TCR beta diversity and the percentage of naive T cells measured by flow cytometry. Compared with the aged group, the long-lived group had more naive CD4+ T cells, fewer expanded clones and increased TCR diversity, a pattern suggesting age selection. The CMV infection status of donors was not known, potentially confounding age-related changes in expanded clonotypes. Estimates of total diversity based on one million sequenced T cells were considered lower bounds and underestimates.

Libraries were made using 5' RACE. Sequencing instrument: Illumina HiSeq 2500. A second about 7 to 11 cycle PCR used a sample-barcoded 5' primer and a J-beta primer mix. A template-switch 5' adaptor carrying 12 random nucleotides introduced a unique molecular identifier onto each TCR beta cDNA molecule. Each sample yielded at least 2.5 million CDR3-containing paired-end reads. First-strand cDNA was synthesized from all RNA with the Mint cDNA synthesis kit, primed by a TRBC-specific oligonucleotide. All cDNA was treated with uracil-DNA glycosylase and then went through a first 18-cycle PCR with the universal primers M1SS and BC2_uni_R. In the source study's methods: For normalization, 1 million high-quality reads, each with a distinct molecular identifier, were randomly selected from each sample. Reads sharing molecular identifiers were discarded rather than binned into consensus sequences. MiTCR, set to a Q25 quality threshold and the strictest error-elimination algorithm, was used for CDR3 identification, clonotype clustering and error correction. A nonparametric unseen species model with Euler transformation was used to estimate a lower bound on total TCR beta diversity. TCRdb reprocessed the public reads (quality trimming at Q25 with fastp, clone calling with MiXCR) and kept in-frame beta chains. Identical CDR3 proteins give one entry, which carries the most common genes and DNA. These V and J calls derive from TCRdb rather than the authors' analysis. This sample is represented by some 1.4 million distinct CDR3 sequences; about 43% of them were singletons. The top ten clones comprise 7.9% of the sample.

From the cysteine through the phenylalanine, the CDR3 covers 14 amino acids. The CDR3 DNA has 42 bases and is translated from base 1. The CDR1 and CDR2 encoded by the germline V gene are SNHLY and FYNNEI. V loses 11 bases at its end and J loses 8 bases; junction bases beyond the gene matches: 16. As regards this clonotype: What antigen it recognizes has not been identified. No much larger clone is present one base from it, and per-base qualities are unavailable.

Donors were 40 or so systemically healthy Caucasian individuals from Russia aged roughly 6 to 90 years. About 10 milliliters of peripheral blood were collected from each donor into EDTA-treated Vacutainer tubes. Ficoll-Paque density-gradient centrifugation was used to isolate PBMCs, with at least 7 million per sample. Total RNA was extracted from PBMCs with Trizol reagent, with at least 5.5 micrograms obtained per sample. Naive CD45RAhigh/CD27high T cell percentages were measured by flow cytometry on a PBMC aliquot from every donor. The sequence is built from TRBV2 and TRBJ2-3; 7 nucleotides in the junction match TRBD2. The TCR comes from a woman in her late teens or twenties in good health. Input material: blood. The nucleotide sequence reads TGTGCCGGGGCGGAGCGGGACGGGAGAGGTACGCAGTATTTT. This yields the protein CAGAERDGRGTQYF.